This TCR beta chain derives from a study of metastatic and nonmetastatic thyroid tumors. About the study: Blood and tumor or nodule tissue repertoires from malignant and benign thyroid patients were compared. Study-level findings and limits: Benign nodules reportedly had significantly lower TCR beta diversity than malignant thyroid tumors in blood and tumor.

Authors' data handling: The study built a papillary thyroid cancer distant-metastasis classifier from CDR3 differences across clinicopathological groups. TCRdb re-analyzed the PCR reads through MiXCR. It is TCRdb's table, rather than the study itself, that gives the V and J calls and clone size. Of approximately 17,000 clones listed, 25% are singletons. CDR3 size: 14 residues. Germline loops: CDR1 LGHDT, CDR2 YNNKEL (reference sequence). Trimming stripped 7 bases from V and 2 bases from J, with 12 bases between. Treatment of any kind had been given to no patient before thyroid surgery. The sample holds many counts of this clone. The antigen is undetermined.

The J gene is TRBJ2-1, the V gene TRBV3-1, with D hard to call. The sequenced sample consisted of blood. The TCR sequence derives from a male donor with papillary thyroid cancer or a benign thyroid nodule (not recorded which). Some clones in this sample may be carry-over from other donors' samples. CDR3 in amino acids: CASTPMGTYNEQFF. The CDR3 nucleotides read TGTGCCAGCACCCCTATGGGAACCTACAATGAGCAGTTCTTC.